A single sample is the source of the 9 T cell receptor beta chains below, sequenced in a study of T-cell reconstitution after alpha-beta-depleted transplantation in children. Unique molecular identifiers tagged the TCRbeta library. TCRdb ran MiXCR on the PCR reads and lists one entry per CDR3 protein. The sample yields roughly 220,000 distinct CDR3 sequences, approximately 9.9% seen once. The sequencing here drew on PBMCs from the stem cell graft donor, taken from the stem cell graft. All receptors come from a human donor who donated a stem cell graft to a child with SCID.

This clonotype has ten or more counts. This chain connects TRBV2 to TRBJ2-1; D not certain. The CDR3 runs to 13 residues. Per the germline V gene, CDR1 is SNHLY and CDR2 is FYNNEI. V shed 3 bases and J shed 4 bases, with 7 bases lying between them. CDR3 sequence reads: CASSENLYNEQFF. In nucleotides, the CDR3 is TGTGCCAGCAGTGAGAACCTGTACAATGAGCAGTTCTTC.

This clonotype has a count of ten or more. The chain carries TRBV12-3 or TRBV12-4 and TRBJ2-6; D unclear. V was clipped by 6 bases and J by 0 bases, with 6 bases between them. The CDR3 spans 14 residues. The CDR3 sequence: CASRLSSGANVLTF. Here the CDR3 DNA reads TGTGCCAGCAGGTTGAGCTCTGGGGCCAACGTCCTGACTTTC.

This clonotype was counted many times. V and J are TRBV7-2 and TRBJ1-6, with D perhaps matching TRBD1 (6 bases). Trimming left V 5 bases short and J 7 bases short, with 12 bases between. This CDR3 comprises 14 residues. Germline values: CDR1 SGHTA, CDR2 FQGNSA. In nucleotides, the CDR3 is TGTGCCAGCAGCCCGACAGGATCCAATTCACCCCTCCACTTT. The encoded protein is CASSPTGSNSPLHF.

This clonotype was seen many times. The J gene is TRBJ1-1, the V gene TRBV2, with D possibly matching TRBD1 (5 bases). The CDR3 covers 13 residues. V lost 5 bases, J lost 10 bases, and 17 bases lay in between. CDR1 and CDR2 (germline): SNHLY, FYNNEI. DNA for the CDR3: TGTGCCAGCAGTTGGCGAACAGGAAAAGGAGCTTTCTTT. It yields the protein CASSWRTGKGAFF.

Remarks on this clonotype: This clone may be a read error of a much larger clone one base away. This chain joins TRBV5-1 and TRBJ2-5; the match to TRBD1 covers 8 bases. The CDR3 consists of 14 residues. The germline gives CDR1 SGHRS, CDR2 YFSETQ. CDR3 amino acids: CGSSAGQGPETQYF. The CDR3, as DNA: TGCGGCAGCAGCGCCGGACAGGGCCCAGAGACCCAGTACTTC.

This clonotype was seen many times. The chain joins TRBV2 to TRBJ2-1; possibly TRBD1 for D (6 bases). The CDR3 totals 15 residues. The V gene lost 6 bases and the J gene lost 6 bases, with 18 bases spanning the gap. Germline assignment: CDR1 SNHLY and CDR2 FYNNEI. The CDR3 DNA sequence: TGTGCCAGCAGGAACACAGGGTTAGGTGGCAATGAGCAGTTCTTC. This gives the protein CASRNTGLGGNEQFF.

This clonotype was counted ten times or more. This chain links TRBV21-1 with TRBJ1-2. TRBV21-1 is a pseudogene segment. CDR3 size: 11 residues. The CDR3 DNA is TGTGCCAGCAGCAAAGGGCTTGGCGCCACCTTC. Protein sequence: CASSKGLGATF.

This clonotype was observed many times. The chain is built from TRBV5-1 and TRBJ2-3, with 13 bases lining up with TRBD2. The CDR3 totals 17 residues. The germline V gene encodes CDR1 SGHRS and CDR2 YFSETQ. With 6 bases clipped from V and 4 bases from J, the junction kept 11 bases outside the gene matches. CDR3 in amino acids: CASTLIPTSGGPDTQYF. CDR3 sequence (DNA): TGCGCCAGCACTCTCATCCCGACTAGCGGGGGGCCAGATACGCAGTATTTT. Complete variable domain (other parts from reference TRBV5-1 and TRBJ2-3): KAGVTQTPRYLIKTRGQQVTLSCSPISGHRSVSWYQQTPGQGLQFLFEYFSETQRNKGNFPGRFSGRQFSNSRSEMNVSTLELGDSALYLCASTLIPTSGGPDTQYFGPGTRLTVL.

This sequence joins TRBV7-9 and TRBJ2-1; unclear D gene. This CDR3 region has 17 residues. Trimming cost V 3 bases and J 1 base, with 16 bases left between them. The germline V gene has CDR1 SEHNR and CDR2 FQNEAQ (reference sequence). The CDR3 DNA reads as TGTGCCAGCAGCTTGGCGTGGTCCGGAAGGTCCTACAATGAGCAGTTCTTC. As protein: CASSLAWSGRSYNEQFF.